The 10 T cell receptor beta chains in this list originate from one sample, sequenced in a study of cytomegalovirus exposure and HLA in healthy donors. In the PCR, 60 Vbeta and 13 Jbeta primers were used. Method: immunoSEQ multiplex PCR; TCRdb's copy keeps in-frame clones and lacks some. The data hold 150,000 to 200,000 clones, with around 80% observed a single time. Input material: PBMCs. The receptors stem from a human donor in good health.

CDR3 residues: CATSLYLSGGGADTQYF. CDR3 sequence (DNA): TGTGCCACCAGCCTTTATTTATCGGGCGGGGGGGCAGATACGCAGTATTTT. The chain carries TRBV15 and TRBJ2-3, with 9 bases identical to TRBD2. V lost 5 bases, J lost 4 bases, and 13 bases stayed unmatched. The CDR3 has 17 amino acids. Per the germline V gene, CDR1 is LNHNV and CDR2 is YYDKDF (reference sequence).

The CDR3 region is CASSALAGGRVWSTDTQYF. The CDR3 bases are TGTGCCAGCAGCGCGCTAGCGGGGGGGCGTGTTTGGAGCACAGATACGCAGTATTTT. V usage is TRBV5-4 and J usage is TRBJ2-3, with 12 bases lining up with TRBD2. V shed 4 bases, J shed 0 bases, and the junction held 12 bases outside the gene matches. The germline CDR1 and CDR2 sequences are SGHNT and YYREEE (reference sequence). CDR3 length equals 19 residues.

The chain uses TRBV11-2 and TRBJ1-4; no reliable D call. The CDR3 runs 13 residues. V lost 2 bases, J lost 5 bases, and 6 bases lay in between. Germline V gene sequence: CDR1 SGHAT, CDR2 FQNNGV. CDR3 sequence (DNA): TGTGCCAGCAGCTTATACAGCAATGAAAAACTGTTTTTT. It yields the protein CASSLYSNEKLFF.

V is TRBV5-6 and J is TRBJ1-6; D may be TRBD1 (6 bases). Germline lookup yields CDR1 SGHDT and CDR2 YYEEEE. CDR3 length: 16 residues. V lost 0 bases, J lost 9 bases, and 16 bases lay in between. The CDR3 bases are TGTGCCAGCAGCTTGGGTACAGGGAATATGGGTTCACCCCTCCACTTT. This sequence encodes CASSLGTGNMGSPLHF.

With respect to this clone: In the same sample, other DNA sequences code for this CDR3. The genes are TRBV27 and TRBJ1-5; D is unresolved. The germline V and J ends were trimmed by 0 bases and 6 bases, with 9 bases remaining between them. Germline CDR1 reads MNHEY; CDR2 reads SMNVEV (reference sequence). This CDR3 contains 14 residues. CDR3 bases: TGTGCCAGCAGTTTATCTCCAGGTGGTCAGCCCCAGCATTTT. Residues: CASSLSPGGQPQHF.

Points on this clone: At one of its ends the junction is not consistent with the germline gene, which may arise from a read error. The rearrangement joins TRBV7-6 to TRBJ1-1; TRBD1 matches at 8 bases. The CDR3 runs 15 residues. Germline CDR1 SGHVS, CDR2 FNYEAQ. DNA of the CDR3: TGTGCCAGCAGCCCTCAACAGGGGGTGAATACTGAAGCTTTCTTT. Protein: CASSPQQGVNTEAFF.

This clone was found a few times. The J gene is TRBJ1-1, the V gene TRBV4-3; no definite D call. The V gene lost 1 base and the J gene lost 4 bases, with 10 bases spanning the gap. The CDR3 totals 14 residues. From germline, CDR1 is LGHNA and CDR2 YSLEER. CDR3 nucleotides: TGCGCCAGCAGCCAAGTAGGTGAGCGCACTGAAGCTTTCTTT. Translation: CASSQVGERTEAFF.

The chain employs TRBV18 and TRBJ2-2; D might be TRBD1 (6 bases). The CDR3 consists of 16 residues. Germline V gives CDR1 KGHSH, CDR2 LQKENI. V was trimmed by 2 bases and J by 1 base, leaving 11 bases between them. CDR3 loop: CASSPRPGQNTGELFF. DNA for the CDR3: TGTGCCAGCTCACCAAGGCCGGGACAGAACACCGGGGAGCTGTTTTTT.

This clone was counted once. This chain connects TRBV18 to TRBJ1-1; D ambiguous. V gave up 4 bases and J gave up 1 base, with 7 bases separating them. Germline CDR1 and CDR2: KGHSH and LQKENI. This CDR3 contains 13 residues. CDR3 in amino acids: CASSQTPNTEAFF. In DNA, the CDR3 is TGTGCCAGCTCACAGACACCGAACACTGAAGCTTTCTTT.

The gene calls are TRBV6-6 and TRBJ1-2; a weak D match, TRBD1 (5 bases). Germline V gives CDR1 MNHNY, CDR2 SVGAGI (reference sequence). This CDR3 has 11 residues. Trimming shortened V by 4 bases and J by 6 bases, and 6 bases separated the two germline ends. For the CDR3, the DNA is TGTGCCAGCAGTTCCAGGGATGGCTACACCTTC. It is translated as CASSSRDGYTF.